The clone carrying this TCR beta chain has ten or more counts. Its antigen is still unknown. The CDR3 length is 16 residues. The germline CDR1 and CDR2 sequences are KGHSH and LQKENI. The V end was cut by 8 bases, the J end by 0 bases, with 14 bases between. As part of library construction, unique molecular identifiers were attached to individual cDNA molecules. One entry per CDR3 protein results from TCRdb running MiXCR on the 5' RACE reads. The table has tens of thousands of distinct CDR3 sequences, roughly 9.9% seen once; the top ten hold roughly 12%. The sample comes from a study of early T cells in non-severe SARS-CoV-2 infection. Background on the study: Unsorted whole blood bulk RNA was sequenced, with unpaired chains. Study observations and caveats: In VDJdb matching, anti-spike CD8 responses were favored while private and CD4 specificities went missing.

The chain recombines TRBV18 with TRBJ1-6, with D possibly TRBD1 on 6 matching bases. This TCR came from an adult who was a healthcare worker with PCR-confirmed SARS-CoV-2 infection or an uninfected control (not recorded which). The source material was whole blood. The CDR3 DNA sequence: TGTGCCAGCAAAGGACAGACGAGCTCCTATAATTCACCCCTCCACTTT. Its protein product is CASKGQTSSYNSPLHF. The full variable domain, rest sourced from reference TRBV18 and TRBJ1-6, is NAGVMQNPRHLVRRRGQEARLRCSPMKGHSHVYWYRQLPEEGLKFMVYLQKENIIDESGMPKERFSAEFPKEGPSILRIQQVVRGDSAAYFCASKGQTSSYNSPLHFGNGTRLTVT.